This TCR beta chain was sequenced during a study of blood T cells in healthy people across ages. Study observations and caveats: Higher naive T cell percentage went strongly together with higher TCR beta diversity. Significant beta diversity loss was already apparent by age roughly 43, declining roughly linearly. Diversity estimates from one million T cells were considered underestimates.

Sample donors were healthy Caucasian individuals that came from Russia, aged roughly 6 to 100. It was with a sample-barcoded 5' primer and a J-beta primer mix that a second PCR of roughly 7 to 12 cycles was run. TCRdb re-called the 5' RACE reads with MiXCR, one entry per CDR3 protein. The profile shows nearly 1 million distinct CDR3 sequences, 45% to 60% of them singletons. To note about this clonotype: What it recognizes is unknown.

This CDR3 is built from 15 residues. Germline lookup yields CDR1 DFQATT and CDR2 SNEGSKA (reference sequence). Germline trimming cut 3 bases from V and 2 bases from J; bases unmatched to any gene: 7. The chain couples TRBV20-1 to TRBJ2-3, with 8 bases aligning to TRBD1. Source material: blood. This sequence originates from a woman aged 55-70 years in good health. The CDR3 coding sequence is TGCAGTGCTAGGAATCCGGGACAGGACACAGATACGCAGTATTTT. Its translation: CSARNPGQDTDTQYF.